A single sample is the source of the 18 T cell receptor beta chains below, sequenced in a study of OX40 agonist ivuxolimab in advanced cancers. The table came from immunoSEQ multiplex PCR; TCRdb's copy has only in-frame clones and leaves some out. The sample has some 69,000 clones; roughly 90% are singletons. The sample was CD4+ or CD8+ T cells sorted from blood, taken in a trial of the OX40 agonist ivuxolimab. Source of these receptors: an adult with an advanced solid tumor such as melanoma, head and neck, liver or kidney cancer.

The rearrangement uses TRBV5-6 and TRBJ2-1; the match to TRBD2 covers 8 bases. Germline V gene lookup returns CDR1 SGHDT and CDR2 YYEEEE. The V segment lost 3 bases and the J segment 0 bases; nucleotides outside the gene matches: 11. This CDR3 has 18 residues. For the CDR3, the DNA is TGTGCCAGCAGCTCAGTGGGTAGCGGGAAACTCTCCTACAATGAGCAGTTCTTC. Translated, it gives CASSSVGSGKLSYNEQFF.

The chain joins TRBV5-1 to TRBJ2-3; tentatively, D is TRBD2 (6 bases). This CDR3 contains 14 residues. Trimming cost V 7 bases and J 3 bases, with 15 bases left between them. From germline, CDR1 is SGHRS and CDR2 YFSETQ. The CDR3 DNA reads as TGCGCCAGCCGGTCCTCTGGGGGGACAGATACGCAGTATTTT. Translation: CASRSSGGTDTQYF.

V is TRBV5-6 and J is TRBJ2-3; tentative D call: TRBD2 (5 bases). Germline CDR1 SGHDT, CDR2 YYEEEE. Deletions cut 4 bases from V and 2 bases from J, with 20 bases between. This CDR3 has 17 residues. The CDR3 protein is CASSPFLAASFTDTQYF. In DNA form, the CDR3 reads TGTGCCAGCAGCCCATTCCTAGCCGCCTCGTTCACAGATACGCAGTATTTT. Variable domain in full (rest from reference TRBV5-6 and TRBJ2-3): DAGVTQSPTHLIKTRGQQVTLRCSPKSGHDTVSWYQQALGQGPQFIFQYYEEEERQRGNFPDRFSGHQFPNYSSELNVNALLLGDSALYLCASSPFLAASFTDTQYFGPGTRLTVL.

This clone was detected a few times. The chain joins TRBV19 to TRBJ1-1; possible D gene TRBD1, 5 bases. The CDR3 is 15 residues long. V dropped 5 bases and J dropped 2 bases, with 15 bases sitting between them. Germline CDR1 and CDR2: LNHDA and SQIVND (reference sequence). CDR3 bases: TGTGCCAGTAGTGAAGGGGTGAGGGGCAACACTGAAGCTTTCTTT. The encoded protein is CASSEGVRGNTEAFF.

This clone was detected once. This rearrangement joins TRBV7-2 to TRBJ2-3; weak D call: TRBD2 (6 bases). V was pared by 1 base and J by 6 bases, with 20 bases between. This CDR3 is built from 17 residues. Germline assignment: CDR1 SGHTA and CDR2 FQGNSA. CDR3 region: CASSLGRRGGISDTQYF. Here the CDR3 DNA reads TGTGCCAGCAGCTTAGGTCGTAGAGGAGGGATTTCGGATACGCAGTATTTT. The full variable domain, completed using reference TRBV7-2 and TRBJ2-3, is GAGVSQSPSNKVTEKGKDVELRCDPISGHTALYWYRQSLGQGLEFLIYFQGNSAPDKSGLPSDRFSAERTGGSVSTLTIQRTQQEDSAVYLCASSLGRRGGISDTQYFGPGTRLTVL.

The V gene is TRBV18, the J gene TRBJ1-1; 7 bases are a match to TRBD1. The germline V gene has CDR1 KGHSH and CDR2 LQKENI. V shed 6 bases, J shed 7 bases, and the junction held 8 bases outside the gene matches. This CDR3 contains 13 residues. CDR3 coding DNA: TGTGCCAGCTCCCAGGGGACAGCTATTGAAGCTTTCTTT. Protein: CASSQGTAIEAFF.

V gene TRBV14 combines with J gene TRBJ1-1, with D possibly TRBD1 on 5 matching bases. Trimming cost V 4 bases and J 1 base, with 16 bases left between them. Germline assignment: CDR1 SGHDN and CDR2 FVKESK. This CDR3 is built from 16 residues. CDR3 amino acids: CASSPLEGLTNTEAFF. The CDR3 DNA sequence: TGTGCCAGCAGCCCCCTGGAGGGGTTGACGAACACTGAAGCTTTCTTT. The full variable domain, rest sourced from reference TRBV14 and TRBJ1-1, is EAGVTQFPSHSVIEKGQTVTLRCDPISGHDNLYWYRRVMGKEIKFLLHFVKESKQDESGMPNNRFLAERTGGTYSTLKVQPAELEDSGVYFCASSPLEGLTNTEAFFGQGTRLTVV.

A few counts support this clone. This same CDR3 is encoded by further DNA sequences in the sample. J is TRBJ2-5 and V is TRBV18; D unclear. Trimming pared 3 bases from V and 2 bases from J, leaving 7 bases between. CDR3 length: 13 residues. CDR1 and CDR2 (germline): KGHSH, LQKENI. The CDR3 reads CASSPGSQETQYF. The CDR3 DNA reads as TGTGCCAGCTCACCTGGCAGTCAAGAGACCCAGTACTTC.

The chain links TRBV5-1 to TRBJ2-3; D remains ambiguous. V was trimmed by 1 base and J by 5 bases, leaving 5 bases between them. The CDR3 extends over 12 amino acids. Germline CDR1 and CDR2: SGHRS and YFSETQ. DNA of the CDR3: TGCGCCAGCAGCTTGCTCCTAGATACGCAGTATTTT. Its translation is CASSLLLDTQYF.

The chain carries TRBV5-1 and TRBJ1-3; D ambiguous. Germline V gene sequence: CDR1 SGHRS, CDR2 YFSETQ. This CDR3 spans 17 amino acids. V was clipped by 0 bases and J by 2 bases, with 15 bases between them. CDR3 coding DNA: TGCGCCAGCAGCTTGGGGCCATTAAGTATGGCTGGAAACACCATATATTTT. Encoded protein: CASSLGPLSMAGNTIYF.

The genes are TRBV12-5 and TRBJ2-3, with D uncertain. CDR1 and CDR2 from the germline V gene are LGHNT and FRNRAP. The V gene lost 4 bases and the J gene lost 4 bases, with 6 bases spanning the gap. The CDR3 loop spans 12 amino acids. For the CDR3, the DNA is TGTGCTAGTGGTTCCCTCCCAGATACGCAGTATTTT. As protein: CASGSLPDTQYF.

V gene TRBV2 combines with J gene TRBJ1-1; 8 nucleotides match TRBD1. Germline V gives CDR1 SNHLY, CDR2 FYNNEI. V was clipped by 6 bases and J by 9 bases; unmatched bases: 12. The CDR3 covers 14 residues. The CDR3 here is CASRRSETGVKAFF. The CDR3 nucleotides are TGTGCCAGCAGAAGAAGTGAGACAGGGGTAAAAGCTTTCTTT. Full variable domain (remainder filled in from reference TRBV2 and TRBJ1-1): EPEVTQTPSHQVTQMGQEVILRCVPISNHLYFYWYRQILGQKVEFLVSFYNNEISEKSEIFDDQFSVERPDGSNFTLKIRSTKLEDSAMYFCASRRSETGVKAFFGQGTRLTVV.

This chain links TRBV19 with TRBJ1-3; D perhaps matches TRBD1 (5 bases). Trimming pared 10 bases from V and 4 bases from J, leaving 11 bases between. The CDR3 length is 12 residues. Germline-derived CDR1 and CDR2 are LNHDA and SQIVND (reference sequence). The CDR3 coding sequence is TGTGCCACCGGGGGGGTCGGAAACACCATATATTTT. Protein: CATGGVGNTIYF.

The CDR3 DNA reads TGTGCCAGCTCACCATCCGGGACAGTCGTCGGCTACACCTTC. This codes for CASSPSGTVVGYTF. The chain is built from TRBV18 and TRBJ1-2; 7 positions agree with TRBD1. Germline CDR1 KGHSH, CDR2 LQKENI. V trimming: 2 bases; J trimming: 8 bases; junction bases outside the gene matches: 8. This CDR3 has 14 amino acids.

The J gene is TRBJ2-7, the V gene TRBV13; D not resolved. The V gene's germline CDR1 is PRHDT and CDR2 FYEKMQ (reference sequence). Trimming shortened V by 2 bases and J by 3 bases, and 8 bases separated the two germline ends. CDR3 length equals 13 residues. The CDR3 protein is CASSLPSSYEQYF. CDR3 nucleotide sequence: TGTGCCAGCAGCTTACCATCCAGCTACGAGCAGTACTTC.

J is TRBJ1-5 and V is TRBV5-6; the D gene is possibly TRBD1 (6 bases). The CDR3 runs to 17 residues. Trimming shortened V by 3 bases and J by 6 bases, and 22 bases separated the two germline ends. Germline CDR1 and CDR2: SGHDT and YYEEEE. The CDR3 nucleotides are TGTGCCAGCAGCTCCCGCACAGGGAACCCGGGTAGTCAGCCCCAGCATTTT. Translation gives CASSSRTGNPGSQPQHF. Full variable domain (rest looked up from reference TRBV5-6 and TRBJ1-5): DAGVTQSPTHLIKTRGQQVTLRCSPKSGHDTVSWYQQALGQGPQFIFQYYEEEERQRGNFPDRFSGHQFPNYSSELNVNALLLGDSALYLCASSSRTGNPGSQPQHFGDGTRLSIL.

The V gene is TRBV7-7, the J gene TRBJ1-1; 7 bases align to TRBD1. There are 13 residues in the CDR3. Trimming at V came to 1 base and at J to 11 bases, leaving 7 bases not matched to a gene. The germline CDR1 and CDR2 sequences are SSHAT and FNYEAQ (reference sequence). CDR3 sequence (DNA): TGTGCCAGCAGCTTAGGGAGGGGGACAGTGGCTTTCTTT. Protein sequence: CASSLGRGTVAFF.

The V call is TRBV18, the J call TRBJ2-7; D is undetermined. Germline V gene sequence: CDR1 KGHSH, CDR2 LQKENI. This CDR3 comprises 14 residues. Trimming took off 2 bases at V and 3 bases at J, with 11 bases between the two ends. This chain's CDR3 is CASSPKVASYEQYF. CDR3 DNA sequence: TGTGCCAGCTCACCAAAAGTCGCGAGCTACGAGCAGTACTTC.